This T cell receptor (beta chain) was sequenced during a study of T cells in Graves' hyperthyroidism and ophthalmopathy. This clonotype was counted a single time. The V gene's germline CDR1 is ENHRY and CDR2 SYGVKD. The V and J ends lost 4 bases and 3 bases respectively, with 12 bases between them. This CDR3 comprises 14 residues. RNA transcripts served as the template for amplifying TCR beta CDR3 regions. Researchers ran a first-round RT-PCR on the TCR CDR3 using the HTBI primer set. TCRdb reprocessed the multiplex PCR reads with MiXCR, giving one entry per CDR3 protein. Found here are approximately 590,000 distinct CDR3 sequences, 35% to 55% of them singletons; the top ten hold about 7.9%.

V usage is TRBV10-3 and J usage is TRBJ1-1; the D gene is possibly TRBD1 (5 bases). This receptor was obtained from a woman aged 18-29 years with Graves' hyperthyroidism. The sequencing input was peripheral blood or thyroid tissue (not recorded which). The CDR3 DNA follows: TGTGCCATCAGTGCGGCAGGGAGGGACACTGAAGCTTTCTTT. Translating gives CAISAAGRDTEAFF.